The source of this T cell receptor beta chain is a study of cytomegalovirus exposure and HLA in healthy donors. PCR used 60 Vbeta primers and 13 Jbeta primers. Profiling relied on immunoSEQ multiplex PCR, and the TCRdb table lists in-frame clones only, not all of them. Here the sample spans about 150,000 clones, 76% being singletons. This sequence originates from a woman aged 40 to 55 in good health and CMV-seronegative. Material: PBMCs.

The CDR3 nucleotides read TGTGCCAGCAGCTTAGTAGCGAGCTCCTACGAGCAGTACTTC. Translated, it gives CASSLVASSYEQYF. The chain combines TRBV7-6 with TRBJ2-7; TRBD2 is a possible D gene (5 bases). Trimming removed 1 base at V and 0 bases at J, with 7 bases between. CDR1 and CDR2 (germline): SGHVS, FNYEAQ. This CDR3 has 14 amino acids. Based on the CDR3 plus reference TRBV7-6 and TRBJ2-7, the full variable domain is GAGVSQSPRYKVTKRGQDVALRCDPISGHVSLYWYRQALGQGPEFLTYFNYEAQQDKSGLPNDRFSAERPEGSISTLTIQRTEQRDSAMYRCASSLVASSYEQYFGPGTRLTVT.